Listed below are T cell receptor beta chains from one sample, sequenced in a study of human CD8 memory T cell subsets. One entry per CDR3 protein, without DNA, is what TCRdb gives after re-calling the 5' RACE reads. The table lists about 18,000 distinct CDR3 sequences. The sample comprised CD8+ T cells from PBMCs. The source is a human donor in good health. Both conserved end residues are part of each CDR3. Each record gives: V gene, J gene, clone size, CDR3 protein. Not all rows give a size; the values are once, few, many and, for expanded clones, a class.

TRBV19,TRBJ1-5,NA,CASSTGQGNQPQHF
TRBV10-2,TRBJ2-3,NA,CGSALVGGQDTQYF
TRBV6-6,TRBJ2-7,NA,CASSYSSGGGGRISTYEQYF
TRBV5-1,TRBJ2-3,NA,CASSLELAGVTDTQYF
TRBV24-1,TRBJ2-1,NA,CATSDLSGLAGINEQFF
TRBV12-3/TRBV12-4,TRBJ1-1,NA,CASSGDRERTEAFF
TRBV3-2,TRBJ2-3,NA,CASSQDSAGDYTDTQYF
TRBV28,TRBJ2-7,NA,CASTSTGNPYEQYF
TRBV28,TRBJ2-7,NA,CASSLDLAGTTYEQYF
TRBV6-1,TRBJ2-2,NA,CASSERGLAGDSNTGELFF
TRBV5-1,TRBJ2-2,NA,CASSLGQGTTGELFF
TRBV27,TRBJ2-7,NA,CATARESSYEQYF
TRBV6-5,TRBJ2-6,NA,CASSYSDMAGSGANVLTF
TRBV4-2,TRBJ2-7,NA,CASSQEGKKGYEQYF
TRBV6-5,TRBJ1-6,NA,CASSYSLGTPLHF
TRBV28,TRBJ2-1,NA,CALSPISGPHDEQFF
TRBV4-3,TRBJ1-4,NA,CASSQLGQGREKLFF
TRBV4-1,TRBJ1-1,NA,CASSQDPGGINTEAFF
TRBV12-3/TRBV12-4,TRBJ2-3,NA,CASTLEGDTQYF
TRBV6-2/TRBV6-3,TRBJ2-1,NA,CASSYSQGALNEQFF
TRBV11-1,TRBJ2-7,NA,CASTRLAGPYEQYF
TRBV7-9,TRBJ2-7,NA,CASSLTLGGPLSNDEQYF
TRBV2,TRBJ1-2,NA,CASRELPGSHYGYTF
TRBV29-1,TRBJ1-3,NA,CSVEGDLSGNTIYF
TRBV28,TRBJ2-1,NA,CASSLRDIGRYNEQFF
TRBV20-1,TRBJ2-5,medium-sized,CSAKQTSGGQPDQETQYF
TRBV4-1,TRBJ2-5,NA,CASSQVPGNQETQYF
TRBV19,TRBJ1-2,NA,CASSIVAATGKDGYTF
TRBV14,TRBJ1-2,NA,CASSQENSHDGYTF
TRBV19,TRBJ2-1,NA,CASSMTQGGEQFF
TRBV25-1,TRBJ1-1,NA,CASSDGAKRDTEAFF
TRBV28,TRBJ1-5,NA,CASSLGDTPYPDQPQHF
TRBV29-1,TRBJ1-1,NA,CSARTGGATEAFF
TRBV6-2/TRBV6-3,TRBJ1-5,NA,CASRILGNSNQPQHF
TRBV12-3/TRBV12-4,TRBJ2-7,NA,CASTGGWSYEQYF
TRBV4-3,TRBJ2-2,NA,CASSAGLAAREELFF
TRBV6-1,TRBJ1-1,NA,CASSEGMNTEAFF
TRBV29-1,TRBJ2-1,NA,CSVEETSGSYAYNEQFF
TRBV29-1,TRBJ1-3,NA,CSVYGRDGNTIYF
TRBV28,TRBJ1-2,NA,CASSLGGGYTF
TRBV28,TRBJ2-7,medium-sized,CASSLYDRAYEQYF